This note documents a single TCR beta chain sequence. The antigen is undetermined. CDR1 and CDR2 (germline): SGHTA, FQGNSA. J gave up 7 bases and V 0 bases, and 0 bases lay outside the gene matches. The CDR3 consists of 13 residues. CD45RO/CCR7/CD25/CD127/CD95/CD27 staining was used to isolate CD4+ naive, central memory, regulatory and stem cell-like memory cells by sorting. The data are from a study of beta chain features in type 1 diabetes. Looking at the study overall: Healthy donors, compared against patients, showed similar age, gender and cell yields. Overall study results and limits: TCRB CDR3s were moderately but significantly shorter in Type 1 diabetes patients in all four CD4+ subsets.

The isolated RNA, all of it, was reverse transcribed, so expressed TCRB transcripts were what got sequenced. Sequenced by immunoSEQ multiplex PCR; TCRdb stores in-frame clones only, minus some. The sample lists over 650,000 clones; over 13% were seen once. The receptor comes from a man aged 18 to 30 with type 1 diabetes. The gene calls are TRBV7-2 and TRBJ1-5, with 7 bases fitting TRBD1. Sequenced: naive CD4+ T cells from blood. This chain's CDR3 is CASSLATGQPQHF. CDR3 DNA sequence: TGTGCCAGCAGCTTAGCGACAGGGCAGCCCCAGCATTTT.